The TCR beta chain described here comes from a study of CXCR3-negative and CXCR3-positive naive CD8 T cells. Notes on the study in general: Memory CD8+ cells showed much lower diversity, while both naive subsets were comparably high. The majority of assays used fresh PBMCs, and CXCR3 expression partially decreased after cryopreservation. Greater hydrophobicity was found in TRB CDR3s of CXCR3-positive naive cells than of CXCR3-negative naive cells.

As to this clonotype: Its antigen is unidentified.

CDR1 and CDR2 (germline): SEHNR, FQNEAQ (reference sequence). The CDR3 loop spans 16 amino acids. Subsets of CD8+ T cells were each sorted in triplicate at roughly 300,000 cells apiece. A CD45RO-CCR7+CD27+CD95- profile was what naive CD8+ T cells displayed. UMI labels and 5' RACE were used to prepare the TRB cDNA libraries. TCRdb reprocessed the 5' RACE reads; each CDR3 protein has one entry and no DNA is given. The sample spans roughly 120,000 distinct CDR3 sequences; the ten largest clones claim roughly 0.62%. This TCR came from a human donor in good health. Some clones in this sample may be carry-over from other donors' samples. The chain joins TRBV7-9 to TRBJ2-5; absent DNA, TCRdb's TRBD2 call cannot be checked. Input material: naive CXCR3+ CD8+ T cells from blood. Noted subset: CD45RO-CCR7+CD27+CD95- naive CD8+ T cells expressing CXCR3 (TNR3+). CDR3 residues: CASSSSAGGPMETQYF.